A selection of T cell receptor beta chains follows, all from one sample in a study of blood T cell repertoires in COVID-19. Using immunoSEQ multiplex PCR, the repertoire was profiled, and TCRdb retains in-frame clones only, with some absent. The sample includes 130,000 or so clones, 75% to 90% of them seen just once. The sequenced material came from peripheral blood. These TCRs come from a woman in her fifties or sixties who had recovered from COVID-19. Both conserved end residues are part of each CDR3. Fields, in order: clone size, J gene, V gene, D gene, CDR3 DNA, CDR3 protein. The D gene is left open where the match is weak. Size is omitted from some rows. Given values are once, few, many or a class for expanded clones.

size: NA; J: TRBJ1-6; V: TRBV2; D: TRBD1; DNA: TGTGCCAGCAGCCTCTCACACTCGGGACAGGGGAGAAATTCACCCCTCCACTTT; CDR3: CASSLSHSGQGRNSPLHF
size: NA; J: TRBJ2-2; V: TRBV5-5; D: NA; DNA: TGTGCCAGCAGCTCGTCAGGGTCGAACACCGGGGAGCTGTTTTTT; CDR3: CASSSSGSNTGELFF
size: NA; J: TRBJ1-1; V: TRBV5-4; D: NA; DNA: TGTGCCAGCAGCTTCGGGGGGGGCCAAGAGGGAGCTTTCTTT; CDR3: CASSFGGGQEGAFF
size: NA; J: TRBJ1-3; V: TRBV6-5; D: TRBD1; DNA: TGTGCCAGTACTGACAGGGGCTTAGGAAACACCATATATTTT; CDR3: CASTDRGLGNTIYF
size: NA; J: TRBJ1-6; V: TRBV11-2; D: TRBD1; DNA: TGTGCCAGCAGAATTTGGACAGGTCAAAATTCACCCCTCCACTTT; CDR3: CASRIWTGQNSPLHF
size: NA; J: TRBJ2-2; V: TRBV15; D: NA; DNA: TGTGCCACCAGCAGAGATTATGGGGAGCAGAACACCGGGGAGCTGTTTTTT; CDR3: CATSRDYGEQNTGELFF
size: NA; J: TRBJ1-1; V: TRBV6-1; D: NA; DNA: TGTGCCAGCGACCAGGGGACTGAAGCTTTCTTT; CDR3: CASDQGTEAFF
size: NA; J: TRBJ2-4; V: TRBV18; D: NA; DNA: TGTGCCAGCTCACCCGAACTGGTCCCCCTCAAAAACATTCAGTACTTC; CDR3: CASSPELVPLKNIQYF
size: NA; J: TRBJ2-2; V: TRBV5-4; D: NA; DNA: TGTGCCAGCAGCGACGGGACCGGGAGATTTTCCGGGGAGCTGTTTTTT; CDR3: CASSDGTGRFSGELFF
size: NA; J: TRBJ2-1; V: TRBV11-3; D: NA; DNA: TGTGCCAGCAGCTTGTGGGGGGACAGAAACAATGAGCAGTTCTTC; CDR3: CASSLWGDRNNEQFF
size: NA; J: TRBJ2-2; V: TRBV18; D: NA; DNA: TGTGCCAGCTCACCACCGTACGACATACAGGGGGAGCTGTTTTTT; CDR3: CASSPPYDIQGELFF
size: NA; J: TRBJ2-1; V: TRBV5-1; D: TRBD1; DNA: TGCGCCAGCAGCTGGGACAGGGCCGATGAGCAGTTCTTC; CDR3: CASSWDRADEQFF
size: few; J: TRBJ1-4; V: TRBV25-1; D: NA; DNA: TGTGCCAGCAGTGAATCCGCAACTAATGAAAAACTGTTTTTT; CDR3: CASSESATNEKLFF
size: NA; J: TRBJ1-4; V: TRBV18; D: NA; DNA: TGTGCCAGCTCACCACGGAGAAATGAAAAACTGTTTTTT; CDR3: CASSPRRNEKLFF
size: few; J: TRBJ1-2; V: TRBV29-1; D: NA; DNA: TGCAGCGTTGAAAGGCGAACGGGACACAGCTATGGCTACACCTTC; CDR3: CSVERRTGHSYGYTF
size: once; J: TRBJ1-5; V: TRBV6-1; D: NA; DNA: TGTGCCAGCAGTGATCAAATAACAGGCCTGAGCAATCAGCCCCAGCATTTT; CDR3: CASSDQITGLSNQPQHF
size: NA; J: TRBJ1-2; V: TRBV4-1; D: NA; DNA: TGCGCCAGCAGCCAAGATCCCGCGGCCTATGGCTACACCTTC; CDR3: CASSQDPAAYGYTF
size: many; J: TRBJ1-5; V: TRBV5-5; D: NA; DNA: TGTGCCAGCAGCTTGGCGGAGGCGATACCACAGCCCCAGCATTTT; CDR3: CASSLAEAIPQPQHF
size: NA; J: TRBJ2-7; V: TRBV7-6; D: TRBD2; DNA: TGTGCCAGCACCCTCTCGACTCTAGCGGGAGGCGAGCAGTACTTC; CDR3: CASTLSTLAGGEQYF
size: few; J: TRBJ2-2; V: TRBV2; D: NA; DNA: TGTGCCAGCATAGGGACTTATAACACCGGGGAGCTGTTTTTT; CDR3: CASIGTYNTGELFF
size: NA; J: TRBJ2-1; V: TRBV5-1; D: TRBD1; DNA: TGCGCCAGCAGACGGACAGGGGCGAATGAGCAGTTCTTC; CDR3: CASRRTGANEQFF
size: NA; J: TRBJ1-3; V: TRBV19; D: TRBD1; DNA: TGTGCCACCACACAGGGGCTCTTCTACTCTGGAAACACCATATATTTT; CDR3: CATTQGLFYSGNTIYF
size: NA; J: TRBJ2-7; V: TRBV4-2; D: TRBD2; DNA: TGTGCCAGCAGCCAAGATTTGGTGATTAGCGGGAGGATCTACGAGCAGTACTTC; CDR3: CASSQDLVISGRIYEQYF
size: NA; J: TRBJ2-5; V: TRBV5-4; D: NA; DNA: TGTGCCAGCAGCTTGGGGGGTGGGGCAGTCCAAGAGACCCAGTACTTC; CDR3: CASSLGGGAVQETQYF
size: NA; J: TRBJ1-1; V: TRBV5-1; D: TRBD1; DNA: TGCGCCAGCAGCTCCCTGACAGGGGTGTCGAACACTGAAGCTTTCTTT; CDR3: CASSSLTGVSNTEAFF